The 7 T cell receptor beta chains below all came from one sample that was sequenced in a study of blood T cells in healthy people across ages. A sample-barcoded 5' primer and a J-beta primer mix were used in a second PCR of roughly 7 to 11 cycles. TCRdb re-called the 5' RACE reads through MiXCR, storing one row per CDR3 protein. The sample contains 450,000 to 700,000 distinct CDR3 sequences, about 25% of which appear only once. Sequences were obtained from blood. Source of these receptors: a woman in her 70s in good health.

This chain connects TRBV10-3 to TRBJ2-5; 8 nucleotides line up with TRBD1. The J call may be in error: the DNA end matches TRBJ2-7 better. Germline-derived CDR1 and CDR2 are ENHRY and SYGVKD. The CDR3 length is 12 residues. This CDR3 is CAIQTGEDEQYF. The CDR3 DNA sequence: TGTGCCATCCAGACAGGGGAGGACGAGCAGTACTTC.

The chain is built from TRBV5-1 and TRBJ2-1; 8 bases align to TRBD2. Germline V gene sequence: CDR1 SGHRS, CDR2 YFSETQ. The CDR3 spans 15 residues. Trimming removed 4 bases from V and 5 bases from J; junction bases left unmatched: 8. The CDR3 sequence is CASSPAGGANNEQFF. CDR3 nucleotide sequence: TGCGCCAGCAGCCCCGCGGGGGGCGCAAACAATGAGCAGTTCTTC.

CDR3 loop: CASTTGAATEAFF. The CDR3 DNA follows: TGCGCCAGCACAACGGGGGCCGCCACTGAAGCTTTCTTT. The rearrangement joins TRBV5-1 to TRBJ1-1; perhaps TRBD1 as D (6 bases). Looked up from germline, CDR1 is SGHRS and CDR2 is YFSETQ. The CDR3 consists of 13 residues. Trimming removed 6 bases at V and 4 bases at J, with 13 bases between.

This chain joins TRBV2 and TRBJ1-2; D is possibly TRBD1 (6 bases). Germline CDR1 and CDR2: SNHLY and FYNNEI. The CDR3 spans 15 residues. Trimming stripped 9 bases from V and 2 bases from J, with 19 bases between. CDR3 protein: CARGGERSFNYGYTF. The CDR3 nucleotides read TGTGCCAGAGGGGGGGAAAGATCCTTCAACTATGGCTACACCTTC.

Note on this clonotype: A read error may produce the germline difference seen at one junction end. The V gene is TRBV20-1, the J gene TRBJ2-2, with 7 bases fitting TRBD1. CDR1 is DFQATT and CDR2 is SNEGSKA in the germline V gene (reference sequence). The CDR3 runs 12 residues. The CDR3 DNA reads TGCAGTGCTCGACAGGGCGCCGGGGAGCCGTTTTTT. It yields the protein CSARQGAGEPFF.

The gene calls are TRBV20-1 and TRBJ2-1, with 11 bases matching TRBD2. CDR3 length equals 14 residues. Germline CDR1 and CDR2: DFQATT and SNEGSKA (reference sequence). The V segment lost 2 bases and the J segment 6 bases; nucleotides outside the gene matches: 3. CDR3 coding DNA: TGCAGTGCTAGAACTAGCGGGGGACCCAATGAGCAGTTCTTC. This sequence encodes CSARTSGGPNEQFF.

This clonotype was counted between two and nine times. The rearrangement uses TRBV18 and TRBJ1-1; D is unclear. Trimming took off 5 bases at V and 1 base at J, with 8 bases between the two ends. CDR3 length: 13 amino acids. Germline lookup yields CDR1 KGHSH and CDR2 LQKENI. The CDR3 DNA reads TGTGCCAGCTCATTATCGGAGAACACTGAAGCTTTCTTT. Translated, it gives CASSLSENTEAFF.